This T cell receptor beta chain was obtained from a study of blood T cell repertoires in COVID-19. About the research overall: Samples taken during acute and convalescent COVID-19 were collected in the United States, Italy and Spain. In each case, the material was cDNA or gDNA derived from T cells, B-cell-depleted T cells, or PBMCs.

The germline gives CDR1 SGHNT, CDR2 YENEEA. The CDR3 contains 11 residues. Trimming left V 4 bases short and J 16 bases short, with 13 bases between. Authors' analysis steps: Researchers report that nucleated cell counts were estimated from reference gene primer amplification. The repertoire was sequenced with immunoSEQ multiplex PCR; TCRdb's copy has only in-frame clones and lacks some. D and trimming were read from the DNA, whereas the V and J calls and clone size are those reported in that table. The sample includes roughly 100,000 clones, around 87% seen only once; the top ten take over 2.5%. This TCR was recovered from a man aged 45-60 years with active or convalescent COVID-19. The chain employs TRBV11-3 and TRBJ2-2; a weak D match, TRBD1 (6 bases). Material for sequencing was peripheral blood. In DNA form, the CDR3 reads TGTGCCAGCAGCTCCTCCGGGACAACGTTTTTT. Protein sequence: CASSSSGTTFF.